This T cell receptor beta chain was profiled in a study of T cell responses to AZD1222 COVID-19 vaccine. Only in-frame clones appear in the TCRdb table, and some are missing; sequencing was by immunoSEQ multiplex PCR. The data contain about 180,000 clones, 85% to 90% of them singletons. The CDR3 totals 13 residues. Trimming removed 0 bases from V and 4 bases from J, with 6 bases in between. The germline gives CDR1 KGHSH, CDR2 LQKENI. The material was peripheral blood, obtained 28 days after the second dose of the MenACWY control vaccine. The TCR comes from an adult who received the MenACWY meningococcal vaccine as a control. The rearrangement uses TRBV18 and TRBJ2-5, with D uncertain. CDR3 sequence reads: CASSPPGPETQYF. CDR3 in DNA: TGTGCCAGCTCACCACCTGGCCCAGAGACCCAGTACTTC.